This T cell receptor (beta chain) is from a study of sequential checkpoint blockade in melanoma. Study in general: TCRβ was sequenced from DNA of 91 pretreatment tumors. After nivolumab or ipilimumab alone, twenty-two patients had week-13 rebiopsies. Broader study findings: For nivolumab-first patients, baseline tumor clonality was associated with response.

Libraries were prepared by immunoSEQ multiplex PCR; TCRdb keeps only in-frame clonotypes and omits some of them. This table holds more than 3,000 clones, roughly 23% found once. Regarding treatment: randomized to nivolumab then ipilimumab (arm A) or the reverse (arm B). Patients had received no earlier DNA-damaging chemotherapy. V lost 3 bases and J lost 4; bases outside the gene matches: 2. This CDR3 contains 14 residues. CDR1 is MDHEN, CDR2 SYDVKM, per germline. Points on this clone: Antigen unknown.

This TCR came from a human donor with melanoma. The sample here was tumor tissue (inferred from file names), taken from a patient given nivolumab and ipilimumab in sequence. The chain combines TRBV28 with TRBJ2-2, with TRBD1 matching 7 bases. The CDR3 DNA sequence: TGTGCCAGCAGTTTGGGACAGTTCACCGGGGAGCTGTTTTTT. Protein product: CASSLGQFTGELFF.